The 20 T cell receptor beta chains below all came from one sample that was sequenced in a study of regulatory T cells. The primer mix had 52 TRBV and 13 TRBJ primers. The data were produced by immunoSEQ multiplex PCR, yet TCRdb's version contains in-frame clones alone and is incomplete. The sample shows roughly 15,000 clones, under 95% of them seen only once. Input material: CD8+ T cells sorted from blood. The receptors originated from a person between 18 and 30 years old with CD3G deficiency.

The chain uses TRBV11-2 and TRBJ2-1, with D tentatively TRBD1 or TRBD2 (5 bases each). Trimming removed 4 bases at V and 0 bases at J, with 7 bases between. The CDR3 has 14 amino acids. The V gene's germline CDR1 is SGHAT and CDR2 FQNNGV. The CDR3 nucleotides read TGTGCCAGCAGCTCAGGGAGCTCCTACAATGAGCAGTTCTTC. This codes for CASSSGSSYNEQFF.

CDR3 protein: CASSLGAAGEQYF. CDR3 coding DNA: TGTGCCAGCAGTCTGGGGGCGGCAGGCGAGCAGTACTTC. The chain links TRBV28 to TRBJ2-7, with D possibly TRBD1 on 6 matching bases. Germline-derived CDR1 and CDR2 are MDHEN and SYDVKM. V lost 5 bases and J lost 6, with 14 bases in between. The CDR3 has 13 amino acids.

J is TRBJ2-7 and V is TRBV23-1; D is possibly TRBD2 (6 bases). TRBV23-1 is classed as an ORF, of uncertain function. The CDR3 has 20 residues. Deletions cut 1 base from V and 9 bases from J, with 34 bases between. DNA of the CDR3: TGCGCCAGCAGTCAATTAGTCATTCCTCGGGGCCGGGAGTGGATTGACGGGCAGTACGTC. It specifies CASSQLVIPRGREWIDGQYV.

The V call is TRBV30, the J call TRBJ2-1; D call uncertain. V gave up 5 bases and J gave up 15 bases, with 17 bases separating them. The CDR3 totals 11 residues. Germline V gives CDR1 GTSNPN, CDR2 SVGIG (reference sequence). CDR3: CAWSTGVFLFF. The CDR3 region has the DNA TGTGCCTGGTCCACTGGGGTATTTCTGTTCTTC.

This CDR3 is CASSAETGDTDTQYF. DNA of the CDR3: TGTGCCAGCAGCGCTGAGACAGGTGACACAGATACGCAGTATTTT. This sequence joins TRBV5-4 and TRBJ2-3; possibly TRBD1 for D (6 bases). With 4 bases removed from V and 2 bases from J, the gap between germline ends came to 14 bases. This CDR3 contains 15 residues. The germline V gene has CDR1 SGHNT and CDR2 YYREEE (reference sequence). Full variable domain (missing parts from reference TRBV5-4 and TRBJ2-3): ETGVTQSPTHLIKTRGQQVTLRCSSQSGHNTVSWYQQALGQGPQFIFQYYREEENGRGNFPPRFSGLQFPNYSSELNVNALELDDSALYLCASSAETGDTDTQYFGPGTRLTVL.

CDR3 amino acids: CATSREGGTSTDTQYF. CDR3 DNA sequence: TGTGCCACCAGCAGAGAAGGCGGGACTAGCACAGATACGCAGTATTTT. The chain has TRBV15 and TRBJ2-3; D possibly corresponds to TRBD2 (6 bases). There are 16 residues in the CDR3. V lost 0 bases to trimming and J lost 0 bases, with 10 bases between them. Germline V gene sequence: CDR1 LNHNV, CDR2 YYDKDF (reference sequence).

The genes are TRBV13 and TRBJ2-7, with D unresolved. CDR3 length: 12 residues. Germline V gene sequence: CDR1 PRHDT, CDR2 FYEKMQ (reference sequence). Trimming pared 3 bases from V and 5 bases from J, leaving 8 bases between. CDR3 loop: CASSFIGDEQYF. In DNA, the CDR3 is TGTGCCAGCAGCTTTATAGGTGACGAGCAGTACTTC.

This clone was recorded only once. This chain connects TRBV4-1 to TRBJ2-7; D may be TRBD2 (6 bases). CDR3 length equals 13 residues. Germline V gene lookup returns CDR1 MGHRA and CDR2 YSYEKL. Between the trimmed V and J ends, which lost 4 bases and 6 bases, there was a span of 13 bases. The CDR3 protein is CASSRTRDGEQYF. The CDR3 DNA sequence: TGCGCCAGCAGCCGGACGCGGGACGGCGAGCAGTACTTC.

J is TRBJ1-1 and V is TRBV5-1, with D unclear. Trimming shortened V by 5 bases and J by 2 bases, and 10 bases separated the two germline ends. CDR1 is SGHRS and CDR2 is YFSETQ in the germline V gene. The CDR3 spans 13 residues. The CDR3 DNA is TGCGCCAGCAGGGGAGGGTTAAACACTGAAGCTTTCTTT. This translates into CASRGGLNTEAFF.

The V gene is TRBV19, the J gene TRBJ1-1; D possibly corresponds to TRBD1 (5 bases). The CDR3 length is 13 residues. The V end was cut by 3 bases, the J end by 7 bases, with 12 bases between. The V gene's germline CDR1 is LNHDA and CDR2 SQIVND (reference sequence). The CDR3 bases are TGTGCCAGTAGTATCGGGCCAGGGAATGAAGCTTTCTTT. It encodes CASSIGPGNEAFF. The complete variable domain, with remaining parts taken from reference TRBV19 and TRBJ1-1, reads DGGITQSPKYLFRKEGQNVTLSCEQNLNHDAMYWYRQDPGQGLRLIYYSQIVNDFQKGDIAEGYSVSREKKESFPLTVTSAQKNPTAFYLCASSIGPGNEAFFGQGTRLTVV.

This sequence joins TRBV6-6 and TRBJ2-3; the D gene is possibly TRBD2 (6 bases). The V end was cut by 4 bases, the J end by 4 bases, with 9 bases between. The CDR3 has 13 amino acids. Germline V gene lookup returns CDR1 MNHNY and CDR2 SVGAGI (reference sequence). DNA for the CDR3: TGTGCCAGCAGTTGGGGGGAGGCAGATACGCAGTATTTT. This encodes CASSWGEADTQYF.

This chain connects TRBV10-1 to TRBJ2-3; 11 positions agree with TRBD1. Germline CDR1 is WNHNN and CDR2 is SYGVQD (reference sequence). J gave up 5 bases and V 6 bases, and 13 bases lay outside the gene matches. The CDR3 is 17 amino acids. This chain's CDR3 is CASSRKLRDRGEDTQYF. The CDR3 region has the DNA TGCGCCAGCAGCCGCAAACTCCGGGACAGGGGGGAAGATACGCAGTATTTT.

The V call is TRBV19, the J call TRBJ2-2, with 14 nucleotides matching TRBD2. This CDR3 is built from 17 residues. The V gene's germline CDR1 is LNHDA and CDR2 SQIVND (reference sequence). The ends lost 5 bases at V and 5 bases at J; junction bases unmatched: 7. The CDR3 is CASSGLAGGVGTGELFF. CDR3 nucleotides: TGTGCCAGTAGTGGACTAGCGGGGGGAGTTGGGACCGGGGAGCTGTTTTTT. Based on the CDR3 plus reference TRBV19 and TRBJ2-2, the full variable domain is DGGITQSPKYLFRKEGQNVTLSCEQNLNHDAMYWYRQDPGQGLRLIYYSQIVNDFQKGDIAEGYSVSREKKESFPLTVTSAQKNPTAFYLCASSGLAGGVGTGELFFGEGSRLTVL.

The gene calls are TRBV28 and TRBJ1-5; D ambiguous. Between the trimmed V and J ends, which lost 3 bases and 6 bases, there was a span of 18 bases. This CDR3 spans 16 amino acids. Per the germline V gene, CDR1 is MDHEN and CDR2 is SYDVKM. The CDR3 spells CASSFSEDFSPQPQHF. The CDR3 region has the DNA TGTGCCAGCAGTTTCTCAGAAGATTTTAGCCCTCAGCCCCAGCATTTT.

This clone counts as medium-sized. Other DNA variants within this sample encode the same CDR3. The V call is TRBV7-9, the J call TRBJ1-1; 7 nucleotides align to TRBD1. The V gene's germline CDR1 is SEHNR and CDR2 FQNEAQ (reference sequence). V lost 4 bases and J lost 5; bases outside the gene matches: 4. The CDR3 has 13 amino acids. The chain's CDR3 is CASSWDSGTEAFF. The CDR3 nucleotides are TGTGCCAGCAGCTGGGACAGTGGGACTGAAGCTTTCTTT.

The V call is TRBV5-1, the J call TRBJ2-1, with 8 bases matching TRBD1. V trimming: 1 base; J trimming: 7 bases; junction bases outside the gene matches: 4. The CDR3 contains 14 residues. The germline V gene encodes CDR1 SGHRS and CDR2 YFSETQ. The DNA of the CDR3 is TGCGCCAGCAGCTTGACAGGGGGGAGGAATGAGCAGTTCTTC. Translating it yields CASSLTGGRNEQFF.

This clone was recorded once. DNA of the CDR3: TGCGCCAGCAGCACCGGGACAGTAGGCACAGATACGCAGTATTTT. As protein: CASSTGTVGTDTQYF. This chain uses TRBV5-1 with TRBJ2-3, with 7 bases matching TRBD1. Germline V gives CDR1 SGHRS, CDR2 YFSETQ. The V and J ends lost 4 bases and 1 base, in that order; junction bases with no gene match: 6. This CDR3 contains 15 residues.

CDR3 region: CASSQDEEAGTDTQYF. The CDR3 DNA reads TGCGCCAGCAGCCAAGATGAGGAGGCAGGGACAGATACGCAGTATTTT. The chain employs TRBV4-1 and TRBJ2-3; TRBD1 or TRBD2 may be the D gene (5 bases each). V was pared by 0 bases and J by 3 bases, with 13 bases between. Germline CDR1 MGHRA, CDR2 YSYEKL. The CDR3 extends over 16 amino acids.

The chain joins TRBV30 to TRBJ2-7; D not certain. Trimming shortened V by 4 bases and J by 4 bases, and 8 bases separated the two germline ends. The CDR3 totals 11 residues. Germline V lookup: CDR1 GTSNPN, CDR2 SVGIG (reference sequence). The CDR3 is CAWINGYEQYF. The CDR3 DNA follows: TGTGCCTGGATAAATGGTTACGAGCAGTACTTC.

The V gene is TRBV6-1, the J gene TRBJ2-1; 8 bases fit TRBD2. CDR1 and CDR2 from the germline V gene are MNHNS and SASEGT. The V segment lost 3 bases and the J segment 2 bases; nucleotides outside the gene matches: 6. The CDR3 is made up of 16 amino acids. The CDR3 protein is CASSDLAGGAYNEQFF. The CDR3, as DNA: TGTGCCAGCAGTGACTTGGCGGGAGGCGCCTACAATGAGCAGTTCTTC.